This is a list of T cell receptor beta chains from one sample in a study of shared clonotypes between healthy human individuals. TCRdb's copy holds only in-frame clones and misses some; the assay was immunoSEQ multiplex PCR. The data show roughly 2.4 million clones, approximately 96% seen once. Sequenced sample: naive CD4+ T cells sorted from blood. These receptors originate from a man younger than 35 in good health. CDR3s include the opening cysteine and the closing phenylalanine or tryptophan. The D gene is left open where the match is weak. The size of a clone is reported for some rows only, either as once, few or many, or as a class for expanded clones.

j_gene: TRBJ1-2; v_gene: TRBV5-6; abundance: .; len: 15; d_gene: TRBD1; CDR3aa: CASSYDQGATYGYTF; CDR3nt: TGTGCCAGCAGCTACGACCAGGGGGCTACCTATGGCTACACCTTC
j_gene: TRBJ1-2; v_gene: TRBV4-1; abundance: .; len: 16; d_gene: .; CDR3aa: CASSQAGSQGNYGYTF; CDR3nt: TGCGCCAGCAGCCAAGCGGGATCGCAGGGGAACTATGGCTACACCTTC
j_gene: TRBJ1-1; v_gene: TRBV2; abundance: .; len: 15; d_gene: TRBD1; CDR3aa: CASSERSTGSIEAFF; CDR3nt: TGTGCCAGCAGTGAACGATCGACAGGGAGTATTGAAGCTTTCTTT
j_gene: TRBJ2-7; v_gene: TRBV19; abundance: .; len: 14; d_gene: TRBD1; CDR3aa: CASSRTGSSYEQYF; CDR3nt: TGTGCCAGTAGCCGGACAGGAAGCTCCTACGAGCAGTACTTC
j_gene: TRBJ1-2; v_gene: TRBV7-2; abundance: .; len: 13; d_gene: .; CDR3aa: CASSSLQGLGYTF; CDR3nt: TGTGCCAGCAGCTCTTTACAGGGATTAGGCTACACCTTC
j_gene: TRBJ2-5; v_gene: TRBV7-9; abundance: once; len: 14; d_gene: TRBD1; CDR3aa: CAISTGTAKETQYF; CDR3nt: TGTGCCATCTCGACCGGGACAGCTAAAGAGACCCAGTACTTC
j_gene: TRBJ2-5; v_gene: TRBV5-1; abundance: .; len: 14; d_gene: TRBD1; CDR3aa: CASSSQGVQETQYF; CDR3nt: TGCGCCAGTTCCTCACAGGGGGTACAAGAGACCCAGTACTTC
j_gene: TRBJ2-1; v_gene: TRBV5-1; abundance: .; len: 15; d_gene: .; CDR3aa: CASSPGGGPLNEQFF; CDR3nt: TGCGCCAGCAGCCCGGGCGGCGGGCCCCTCAATGAGCAGTTCTTC
j_gene: TRBJ1-1; v_gene: TRBV6-5; abundance: .; len: 15; d_gene: .; CDR3aa: CASSSLPGVFAEAFF; CDR3nt: TGTGCCAGCAGTTCCCTACCAGGGGTGTTCGCTGAAGCTTTCTTT
j_gene: TRBJ1-6; v_gene: TRBV19; abundance: .; len: 16; d_gene: .; CDR3aa: CASSHGGPGPASPLHF; CDR3nt: TGTGCCAGTAGTCATGGGGGGCCGGGACCCGCTTCACCCCTCCACTTT
j_gene: TRBJ2-2; v_gene: TRBV25-1; abundance: once; len: 16; d_gene: .; CDR3aa: CASSLATGRETGELFF; CDR3nt: TGTGCCAGCAGCCTCGCGACAGGGAGGGAGACCGGGGAGCTGTTTTTT
j_gene: TRBJ1-6; v_gene: TRBV15; abundance: .; len: 17; d_gene: TRBD1; CDR3aa: CATSSDRGFSYNSPLHF; CDR3nt: TGTGCCACCAGCAGTGACAGGGGCTTCTCCTATAATTCACCCCTCCACTTT
j_gene: TRBJ2-7; v_gene: TRBV6-1; abundance: .; len: 13; d_gene: .; CDR3aa: CASSRLASYEQYF; CDR3nt: TGTGCCAGCAGTCGGCTAGCGAGCTACGAGCAGTACTTC
j_gene: TRBJ1-2; v_gene: TRBV5-1; abundance: .; len: 15; d_gene: .; CDR3aa: CASSPGGRDAYGYTF; CDR3nt: TGCGCCAGCAGCCCCGGAGGCAGGGATGCCTATGGCTACACCTTC
j_gene: TRBJ2-7; v_gene: TRBV7-8; abundance: .; len: 13; d_gene: .; CDR3aa: CASIPGPGYEQYF; CDR3nt: TGTGCCAGCATCCCTGGACCGGGGTACGAGCAGTACTTC
j_gene: TRBJ2-2; v_gene: TRBV30; abundance: .; len: 15; d_gene: TRBD1; CDR3aa: CAWSVDRGNTGELFF; CDR3nt: TGTGCCTGGAGTGTCGACAGGGGGAACACCGGGGAGCTGTTTTTT
j_gene: TRBJ1-4; v_gene: TRBV10-1; abundance: .; len: 16; d_gene: .; CDR3aa: CASSPGYPGANEKLFF; CDR3nt: TGCGCCAGCAGCCCAGGATACCCCGGGGCTAATGAAAAACTGTTTTTT
j_gene: TRBJ1-6; v_gene: TRBV6-1; abundance: .; len: 12; d_gene: TRBD1; CDR3aa: CATRTGFGPLHF; CDR3nt: TGTGCCACTCGGACAGGATTCGGGCCCCTCCACTTT
j_gene: TRBJ2-7; v_gene: TRBV9; abundance: .; len: 14; d_gene: .; CDR3aa: CASSVGINPYEQYF; CDR3nt: TGTGCCAGCAGCGTAGGAATAAACCCCTACGAGCAGTACTTC
j_gene: TRBJ2-7; v_gene: TRBV2; abundance: .; len: 14; d_gene: TRBD1; CDR3aa: CASSGQGGSYEQYF; CDR3nt: TGTGCCAGCAGTGGACAGGGCGGGTCCTACGAGCAGTACTTC
j_gene: TRBJ1-1; v_gene: TRBV30; abundance: .; len: 13; d_gene: .; CDR3aa: CAWTRGTLERAFF; CDR3nt: TGTGCCTGGACCCGCGGGACGTTGGAGAGGGCTTTCTTT
j_gene: TRBJ1-4; v_gene: TRBV6-6; abundance: once; len: 15; d_gene: .; CDR3aa: CASRPSGGPNEKLFF; CDR3nt: TGTGCCAGCAGACCGTCGGGGGGGCCTAATGAAAAACTGTTTTTT
j_gene: TRBJ1-1; v_gene: TRBV28; abundance: .; len: 15; d_gene: .; CDR3aa: CASSPDPGWGTEAFF; CDR3nt: TGTGCCAGCAGTCCCGACCCCGGATGGGGCACTGAAGCTTTCTTT
j_gene: TRBJ1-4; v_gene: TRBV30; abundance: .; len: 13; d_gene: .; CDR3aa: CAWSTGVEEKLFF; CDR3nt: TGTGCCTGGAGTACCGGGGTTGAGGAAAAACTGTTTTTT
j_gene: TRBJ2-2; v_gene: TRBV7-2; abundance: .; len: 13; d_gene: .; CDR3aa: CASSQRNTGELFF; CDR3nt: TGTGCCAGCAGCCAGAGAAACACCGGGGAGCTGTTTTTT
j_gene: TRBJ1-6; v_gene: TRBV21-1; abundance: .; len: 18; d_gene: .; CDR3aa: CANLPGGVRTFGFSPLHF; CDR3nt: TGTGCCAACCTCCCGGGAGGGGTCCGAACGTTTGGATTTTCACCCCTCCACTTT
j_gene: TRBJ2-3; v_gene: TRBV30; abundance: .; len: 16; d_gene: TRBD2; CDR3aa: CAWSVRAGGVTDTQYF; CDR3nt: TGTGCCTGGAGTGTACGAGCGGGGGGCGTCACAGATACGCAGTATTTT
j_gene: TRBJ2-5; v_gene: TRBV20-1; abundance: few; len: 11; d_gene: .; CDR3aa: CSGSGTETQYF; CDR3nt: TGCAGTGGGTCTGGGACAGAGACCCAGTACTTC
j_gene: TRBJ2-5; v_gene: TRBV5-1; abundance: .; len: 15; d_gene: TRBD1; CDR3aa: CASSLGTGPQETQYF; CDR3nt: TGCGCCAGCAGCTTGGGGACAGGGCCTCAAGAGACCCAGTACTTC
j_gene: TRBJ1-2; v_gene: TRBV5-4; abundance: .; len: 12; d_gene: .; CDR3aa: CASSSLNSGYTF; CDR3nt: TGTGCCAGCAGCTCACTTAACTCTGGCTACACCTTC
j_gene: TRBJ2-7; v_gene: TRBV18; abundance: .; len: 13; d_gene: .; CDR3aa: CASSPLERGEQYF; CDR3nt: TGTGCCAGCTCACCCCTGGAAAGGGGAGAGCAGTACTTC
j_gene: TRBJ2-7; v_gene: TRBV6-1; abundance: .; len: 11; d_gene: .; CDR3aa: CAIHIGYEQYF; CDR3nt: TGTGCCATACACATAGGATACGAGCAGTACTTC
j_gene: TRBJ1-3; v_gene: TRBV6-5; abundance: .; len: 14; d_gene: TRBD1; CDR3aa: CATKDRNSGNTIYF; CDR3nt: TGTGCCACTAAGGACAGGAACTCTGGAAACACCATATATTTT
j_gene: TRBJ2-7; v_gene: TRBV28; abundance: .; len: 13; d_gene: TRBD2; CDR3aa: CATQRGGLYEQYF; CDR3nt: TGTGCCACCCAGCGGGGGGGCCTCTACGAGCAGTACTTC
j_gene: TRBJ1-5; v_gene: TRBV10-3; abundance: .; len: 14; d_gene: TRBD1; CDR3aa: CAISYGQAGQPQHF; CDR3nt: TGTGCCATCAGTTACGGACAGGCTGGGCAGCCCCAGCATTTT
j_gene: TRBJ1-2; v_gene: TRBV30; abundance: .; len: 13; d_gene: TRBD1; CDR3aa: CAGQGRRYYGYTF; CDR3nt: TGTGCCGGACAGGGTAGGAGGTACTATGGCTACACCTTC
j_gene: TRBJ1-6; v_gene: TRBV11-2; abundance: .; len: 14; d_gene: .; CDR3aa: CASSPGNINSPLHF; CDR3nt: TGTGCCAGCAGCCCCGGGAATATCAATTCACCCCTCCACTTT
j_gene: TRBJ1-4; v_gene: TRBV2; abundance: .; len: 15; d_gene: .; CDR3aa: CASSATGRGGEKLFF; CDR3nt: TGTGCCAGCAGTGCTACAGGGCGAGGCGGAGAAAAACTGTTTTTT
j_gene: TRBJ2-1; v_gene: TRBV5-1; abundance: .; len: 15; d_gene: TRBD2; CDR3aa: CASSLGLAGGNEQFF; CDR3nt: TGCGCCAGCAGCTTGGGACTAGCGGGAGGCAATGAGCAGTTCTTC
j_gene: TRBJ2-2; v_gene: TRBV7-6; abundance: .; len: 16; d_gene: TRBD2; CDR3aa: CASSSGAGGHTGELFF; CDR3nt: TGTGCCAGCAGCTCCGGTGCGGGAGGTCACACCGGGGAGCTGTTTTTT
j_gene: TRBJ1-1; v_gene: TRBV14; abundance: .; len: 12; d_gene: .; CDR3aa: CASSQANTEAFF; CDR3nt: TGTGCCAGCAGCCAAGCTAACACTGAAGCTTTCTTT
j_gene: TRBJ2-1; v_gene: TRBV5-1; abundance: .; len: 15; d_gene: TRBD2; CDR3aa: CASSRAGESYNEQFF; CDR3nt: TGCGCCAGCAGTCGAGCGGGGGAATCCTACAATGAGCAGTTCTTC
j_gene: TRBJ2-2; v_gene: TRBV30; abundance: .; len: 17; d_gene: .; CDR3aa: CAWSDSPRVRDAGELFF; CDR3nt: TGTGCCTGGAGTGACTCCCCCAGGGTGAGGGACGCCGGGGAGCTGTTTTTT
j_gene: TRBJ1-4; v_gene: TRBV11-2; abundance: .; len: 15; d_gene: TRBD1; CDR3aa: CASSIDGTAGEKLFF; CDR3nt: TGTGCCAGCAGCATCGACGGGACAGCTGGTGAAAAACTGTTTTTT
j_gene: TRBJ1-1; v_gene: TRBV7-9; abundance: .; len: 14; d_gene: .; CDR3aa: CASSLGGEGTEAFF; CDR3nt: TGTGCCAGCAGCTTAGGGGGTGAAGGCACTGAAGCTTTCTTT
j_gene: TRBJ2-7; v_gene: TRBV7-8; abundance: .; len: 12; d_gene: .; CDR3aa: CASSFESGKQYF; CDR3nt: TGTGCCAGCAGCTTCGAATCCGGGAAGCAGTACTTC
j_gene: TRBJ2-7; v_gene: TRBV7-2; abundance: .; len: 15; d_gene: .; CDR3aa: CASSLVGRGPYEQYF; CDR3nt: TGTGCCAGCAGCTTAGTCGGCAGGGGTCCCTACGAGCAGTACTTC
j_gene: TRBJ1-2; v_gene: TRBV19; abundance: .; len: 15; d_gene: TRBD1; CDR3aa: CASTEPGQGLYGYTF; CDR3nt: TGTGCCAGTACCGAGCCCGGACAGGGGTTATATGGCTACACCTTC
j_gene: TRBJ2-7; v_gene: TRBV4-3; abundance: .; len: 16; d_gene: TRBD2; CDR3aa: CASSQRSSGRIFEQYF; CDR3nt: TGCGCCAGCAGCCAACGATCTAGCGGGAGAATTTTCGAGCAGTACTTC
j_gene: TRBJ1-2; v_gene: TRBV25-1; abundance: .; len: 14; d_gene: .; CDR3aa: CASSDWGGVYGYTF; CDR3nt: TGTGCCAGCAGTGATTGGGGAGGAGTATATGGCTACACCTTC
j_gene: TRBJ2-7; v_gene: TRBV5-4; abundance: .; len: 13; d_gene: .; CDR3aa: CASSFAGNYEQYF; CDR3nt: TGTGCCAGCAGCTTCGCGGGAAATTACGAGCAGTACTTC
j_gene: TRBJ2-7; v_gene: TRBV27; abundance: .; len: 13; d_gene: .; CDR3aa: CASSLLASYEQYF; CDR3nt: TGTGCCAGCAGTTTACTAGCGAGCTACGAGCAGTACTTC
j_gene: TRBJ1-1; v_gene: TRBV7-9; abundance: .; len: 13; d_gene: .; CDR3aa: CASSLAEGGSAFF; CDR3nt: TGTGCCAGCAGCTTAGCAGAGGGAGGGTCAGCTTTCTTT
j_gene: TRBJ1-4; v_gene: TRBV6-5; abundance: .; len: 14; d_gene: .; CDR3aa: CASSRDGPNEKLFF; CDR3nt: TGTGCCAGCAGCCGGGACGGCCCTAATGAAAAACTGTTTTTT